A selection of T cell receptor beta chains follows, all from one sample in a study of early T cells in non-severe SARS-CoV-2 infection. MiXCR was run by TCRdb on the 5' RACE reads, yielding one entry per CDR3 protein. Of tens of thousands of distinct CDR3 sequences in the sample, approximately 5.8% were seen once. Sequenced material: whole blood, taken at baseline. All receptors derive from an adult who was a healthcare worker with PCR-confirmed SARS-CoV-2 infection or an uninfected control (not recorded which). Both conserved end residues are part of each CDR3. D genes are given only for firm matches. Clone size appears in some rows only: once, few, many, or a class for an expanded clone.

V gene,J gene,D gene,clone size,CDR3 DNA,CDR3 protein
TRBV5-5,TRBJ2-3,NA,many,TGTGCCAGCAGCTTGGCCGGTATTGAATCAGATACGCAGTATTTT,CASSLAGIESDTQYF
TRBV29-1,TRBJ2-5,NA,many,TGCAGCGTCCCCGGGGGCAACCAAGAGACCCAGTACTTC,CSVPGGNQETQYF
TRBV15,TRBJ1-1,NA,NA,TGTGCCACCAGCAGACAGAAGGGGGACACTGAAGCTTTCTTT,CATSRQKGDTEAFF
TRBV7-3,TRBJ1-6,TRBD1,few,TGTGCCAGCAGCTTAAGTGTATGGGGGACAGGGGTTTCCTATAATTCACCCCTCCACTTT,CASSLSVWGTGVSYNSPLHF
TRBV5-1,TRBJ2-7,NA,many,TGCGCCAGCAGCTTTTACCTATCGTCGGGCGATAACTCTCTCTACGAGCAGTACTTC,CASSFYLSSGDNSLYEQYF
TRBV11-1,TRBJ1-2,NA,few,TGTGCCAGCAGCTTAGCCCAGACCGGTACGCTCTATGGCTACACCTTC,CASSLAQTGTLYGYTF
TRBV18,TRBJ2-4,TRBD1,many,TGTGCCAGCTCTAGGCCAAGGGACAGCAAAAACATTCAGTACTTC,CASSRPRDSKNIQYF
TRBV7-9,TRBJ1-1,NA,few,TGTGCCAGCAGCTCGACCCTGTACGACAGGAACACTGAAGCTTTCTTT,CASSSTLYDRNTEAFF
TRBV7-8,TRBJ2-7,NA,many,TGTGCCAGCAGCTTAGTCGAAGGGGCCTACGAGCAGTACTTC,CASSLVEGAYEQYF
TRBV24-1,TRBJ1-2,NA,NA,TGTGCCACCAGTGAGAAGGAGGACAGTCGCTCTTATGGCTACACCTTC,CATSEKEDSRSYGYTF
TRBV2,TRBJ2-1,NA,few,TGTGTCAGCACCCAGTGGCGTGAGCAGTTCTTC,CVSTQWREQFF
TRBV29-1,TRBJ2-1,TRBD1,NA,TGCAGCGTTTACCCGGACAGGGTCTCCTACAATGAGCAGTTCTTC,CSVYPDRVSYNEQFF
TRBV6-5,TRBJ2-5,TRBD2,many,TGTGCCAGCAGTTCCCTTAGCGGGGGGCGGAAAGAGACCCAGTACTTC,CASSSLSGGRKETQYF
TRBV6-5,TRBJ2-7,TRBD1,NA,TGTGCCAGCAGAGCGCCGGGACAGGGGGCTTACGAGCAGTACTTC,CASRAPGQGAYEQYF
TRBV24-1,TRBJ2-3,NA,many,TGTGCCACCAGTGGACAGGGCACAGATACGCAGTATTTT,CATSGQGTDTQYF
TRBV7-2,TRBJ2-7,NA,few,TGTGCCAGCAGCTCGGTCTCCTACGAGCAGTACTTC,CASSSVSYEQYF
TRBV3-1,TRBJ1-6,NA,NA,TGTGCCAGCAGCCAAGATACCAAGGATGGGGCAGCCCTCCACTTT,CASSQDTKDGAALHF
TRBV29-1,TRBJ1-1,NA,many,TGCAGCGTCGATCCTTCCTCCCGCACTGAAGCTTTCTTT,CSVDPSSRTEAFF
TRBV9,TRBJ2-7,TRBD1,few,TGTGCCAGCAGCGTAGGACAGGGCGTCGTCTACGAGCAGTACTTC,CASSVGQGVVYEQYF
TRBV2,TRBJ2-7,TRBD2,NA,TGTGCCAGCAGTTGGACTAGCTCGGGGGAGCAGTACTTC,CASSWTSSGEQYF
TRBV24-1,TRBJ2-5,TRBD1,NA,TGTGCCACCAGTGACCCGGGACAGGCTCAAGAGACCCAGTACTTC,CATSDPGQAQETQYF
TRBV9,TRBJ2-3,NA,NA,TGTGCCAGCAGCGGACTTACAGATACGCAGTATTTT,CASSGLTDTQYF
TRBV21-1,TRBJ2-7,NA,many,TGTGCCAGCAGCCGCAGGCTCAGGGACAGAACCTACGAGCAGTACTTC,CASSRRLRDRTYEQYF
TRBV5-4,TRBJ1-1,TRBD1,many,TGTGCCAGCGGACAGGGTCGTATCAACACTGAAGCTTTCTTT,CASGQGRINTEAFF